Sequencing of this T cell receptor beta chain was carried out in a study of T cell responses to AZD1222 COVID-19 vaccine. Turning to the study itself: Combined were second doses at about 4 or about 12 weeks.

The CDR3 spans 17 residues. CDR1 MNHEY and CDR2 SMNVEV come from the germline V gene (reference sequence). The V end lost 5 bases, the J end lost 4 bases, and 23 bases lay between the germline ends. Data came from immunoSEQ multiplex PCR; TCRdb stores just in-frame clones and leaves some out. This table holds approximately 180,000 clones, about 90% found once. This chain connects TRBV27 to TRBJ1-1, with D perhaps matching TRBD1 (6 bases). The TCR sequence derives from an adult in good health. The sequenced sample was peripheral blood, obtained on day 0 of AZD1222 vaccination. The CDR3 nucleotides read TGTGCCAGCAGTCCCTTAGGGGGGGCGGACTTCATCACTGAAGCTTTCTTT. This codes for CASSPLGGADFITEAFF.